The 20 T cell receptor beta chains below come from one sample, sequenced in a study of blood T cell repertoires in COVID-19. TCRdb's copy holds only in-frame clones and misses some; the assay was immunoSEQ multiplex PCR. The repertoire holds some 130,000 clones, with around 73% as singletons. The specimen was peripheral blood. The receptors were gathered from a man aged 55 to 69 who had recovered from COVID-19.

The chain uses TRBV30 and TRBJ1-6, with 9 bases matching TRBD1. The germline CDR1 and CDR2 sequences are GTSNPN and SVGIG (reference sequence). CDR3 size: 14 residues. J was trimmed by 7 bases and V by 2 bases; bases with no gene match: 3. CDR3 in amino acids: CAWSPGTGNSPLHF. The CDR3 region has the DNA TGTGCCTGGAGTCCCGGGACAGGGAATTCACCCCTCCACTTT. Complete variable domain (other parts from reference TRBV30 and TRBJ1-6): SQTIHQWPATLVQPVGSPLSLECTVEGTSNPNLYWYRQAAGRGLQLLFYSVGIGQISSEVPQNLSASRPQDRQFILSSKKLLLSDSGFYLCAWSPGTGNSPLHFGNGTRLTVT.

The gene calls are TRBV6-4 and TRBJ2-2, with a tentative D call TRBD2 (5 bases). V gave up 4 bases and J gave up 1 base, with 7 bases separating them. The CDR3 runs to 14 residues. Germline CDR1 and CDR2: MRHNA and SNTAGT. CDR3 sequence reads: CASSGTQNTGELFF. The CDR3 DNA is TGTGCCAGCAGTGGGACTCAGAACACCGGGGAGCTGTTTTTT.

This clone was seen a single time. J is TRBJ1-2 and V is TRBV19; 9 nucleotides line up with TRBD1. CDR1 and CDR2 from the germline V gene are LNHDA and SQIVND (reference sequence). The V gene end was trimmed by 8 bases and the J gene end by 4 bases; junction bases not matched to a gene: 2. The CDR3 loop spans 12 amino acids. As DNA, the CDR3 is TGTGCCAGTGGGGGACAGGGCTATGGCTACACCTTC. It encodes CASGGQGYGYTF.

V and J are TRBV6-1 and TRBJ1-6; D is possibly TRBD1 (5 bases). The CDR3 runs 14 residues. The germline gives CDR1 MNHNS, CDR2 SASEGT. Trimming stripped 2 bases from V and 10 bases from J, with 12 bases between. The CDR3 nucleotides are TGTGCCAGCAGTGAATATCAGGGTGGCTCACCCCTCCACTTT. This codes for CASSEYQGGSPLHF.

CDR3 nucleotides: TGTGCCAGCAGTTGGAGACAGGCAAACACCTACGAGCAGTACTTC. It is translated as CASSWRQANTYEQYF. The chain couples TRBV6-2 or TRBV6-3 to TRBJ2-7; D may be TRBD1 (6 bases). This CDR3 has 15 residues. Germline-derived CDR1 and CDR2 are MNHEY and SVGEGT. V lost 4 bases, J lost 2 bases, and 15 bases lay in between.

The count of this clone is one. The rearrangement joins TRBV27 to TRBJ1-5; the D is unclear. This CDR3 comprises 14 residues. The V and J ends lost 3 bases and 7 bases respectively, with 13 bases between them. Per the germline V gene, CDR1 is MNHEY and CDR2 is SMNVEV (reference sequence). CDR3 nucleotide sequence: TGTGCCAGCAGTTTGCGGGGAGCGGGGCAGCCCCAGCATTTT. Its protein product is CASSLRGAGQPQHF.

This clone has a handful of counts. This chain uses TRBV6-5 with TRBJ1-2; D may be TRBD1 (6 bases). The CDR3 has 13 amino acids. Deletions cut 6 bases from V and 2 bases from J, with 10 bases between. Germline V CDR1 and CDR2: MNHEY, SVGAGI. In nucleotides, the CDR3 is TGTGCCAGCAGCATGGACAGAAACTATGGCTACACCTTC. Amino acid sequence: CASSMDRNYGYTF.

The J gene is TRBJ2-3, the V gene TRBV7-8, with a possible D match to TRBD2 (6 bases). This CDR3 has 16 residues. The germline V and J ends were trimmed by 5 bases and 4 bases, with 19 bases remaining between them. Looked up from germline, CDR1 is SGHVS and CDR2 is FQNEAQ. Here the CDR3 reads CASSPPGGGRADTQYF. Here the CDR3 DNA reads TGTGCCAGCAGCCCCCCCGGGGGAGGCAGGGCAGATACGCAGTATTTT.

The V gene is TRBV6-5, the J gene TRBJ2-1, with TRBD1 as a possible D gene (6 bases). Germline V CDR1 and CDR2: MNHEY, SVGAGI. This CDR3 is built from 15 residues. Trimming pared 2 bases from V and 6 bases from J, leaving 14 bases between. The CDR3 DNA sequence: TGTGCCAGCAGTTACGGGCAGGGGATCCTCAATGAGCAGTTCTTC. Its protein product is CASSYGQGILNEQFF.

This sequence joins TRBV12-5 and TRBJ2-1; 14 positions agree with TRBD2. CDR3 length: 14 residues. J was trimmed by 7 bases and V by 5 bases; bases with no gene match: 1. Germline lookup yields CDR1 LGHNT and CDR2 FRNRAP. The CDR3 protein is CASGGTSGSNEQFF. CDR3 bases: TGTGCTAGTGGTGGGACTAGCGGGAGTAATGAGCAGTTCTTC.

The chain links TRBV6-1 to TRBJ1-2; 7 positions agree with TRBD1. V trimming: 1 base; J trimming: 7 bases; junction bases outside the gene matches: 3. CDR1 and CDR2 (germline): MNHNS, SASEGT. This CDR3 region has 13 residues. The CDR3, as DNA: TGTGCCAGCAGTGAAGGGGACAGCGTTGGCTACACCTTC. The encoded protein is CASSEGDSVGYTF.

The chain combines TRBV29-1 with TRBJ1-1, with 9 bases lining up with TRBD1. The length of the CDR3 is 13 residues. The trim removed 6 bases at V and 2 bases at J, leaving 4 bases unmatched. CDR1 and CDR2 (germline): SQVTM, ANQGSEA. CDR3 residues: CSVDRGINTEAFF. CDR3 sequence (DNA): TGCAGCGTAGACAGGGGGATAAACACTGAAGCTTTCTTT.

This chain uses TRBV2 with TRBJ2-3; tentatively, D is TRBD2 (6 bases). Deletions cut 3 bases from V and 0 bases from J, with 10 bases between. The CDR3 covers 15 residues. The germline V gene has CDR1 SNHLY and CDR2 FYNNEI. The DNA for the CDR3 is TGTGCCAGCAGTGAGGGCGGGACTAGCACAGATACGCAGTATTTT. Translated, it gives CASSEGGTSTDTQYF.

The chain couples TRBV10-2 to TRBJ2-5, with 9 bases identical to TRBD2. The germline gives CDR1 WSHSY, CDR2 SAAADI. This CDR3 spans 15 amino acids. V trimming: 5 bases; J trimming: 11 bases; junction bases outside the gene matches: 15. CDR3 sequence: CASSPAGGRAREQYF. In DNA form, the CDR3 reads TGCGCCAGCAGTCCCGCGGGGGGGAGGGCCCGAGAGCAGTACTTC.

CDR3 coding DNA: TGTGCCAGCAGCTTACCAGGGGAGAATGAAAAACTGTTTTTT. It specifies CASSLPGENEKLFF. The V and J genes are TRBV5-4 and TRBJ1-4, with D perhaps TRBD1 (6 bases). There are 14 residues in the CDR3. Germline V CDR1 and CDR2: SGHNT, YYREEE (reference sequence). The V end was cut by 2 bases, the J end by 5 bases, with 10 bases between.

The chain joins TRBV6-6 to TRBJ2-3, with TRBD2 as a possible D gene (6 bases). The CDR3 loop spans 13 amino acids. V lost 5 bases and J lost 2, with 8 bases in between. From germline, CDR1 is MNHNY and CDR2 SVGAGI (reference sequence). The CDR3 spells CASSRRDTDTQYF. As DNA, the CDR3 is TGTGCCAGCAGTAGGAGGGACACAGATACGCAGTATTTT.

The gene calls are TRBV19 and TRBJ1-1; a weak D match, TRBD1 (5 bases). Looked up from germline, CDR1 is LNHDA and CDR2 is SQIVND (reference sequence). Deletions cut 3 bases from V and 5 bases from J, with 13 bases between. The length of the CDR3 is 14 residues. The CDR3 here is CASSIGGGETEAFF. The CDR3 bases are TGTGCCAGTAGTATTGGGGGAGGAGAAACTGAAGCTTTCTTT.

The CDR3 loop is CASSYPRQGVSNQPQHF. The CDR3 coding sequence is TGTGCCAGCAGTTACCCCCGACAGGGAGTGAGCAATCAGCCCCAGCATTTT. The chain combines TRBV6-2 or TRBV6-3 with TRBJ1-5; TRBD1 matches 7 bases. Trimming took 2 bases from V and 1 from J; bases not matched to a gene: 8. From germline, CDR1 is MNHEY and CDR2 SVGEGT. CDR3 size: 17 residues.

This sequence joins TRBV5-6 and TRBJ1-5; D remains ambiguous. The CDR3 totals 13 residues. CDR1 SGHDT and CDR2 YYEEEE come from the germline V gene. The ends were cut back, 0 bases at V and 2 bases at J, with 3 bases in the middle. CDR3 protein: CASSLAGNQPQHF. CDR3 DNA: TGTGCCAGCAGCTTGGCAGGCAATCAGCCCCAGCATTTT.

CDR3 nucleotides: TGTGCCTGGAGTGCCCGGAGCACAGATACGCAGTATTTT. As protein: CAWSARSTDTQYF. The J gene is TRBJ2-3, the V gene TRBV30; D call uncertain. This CDR3 contains 13 residues. Deletions cut 1 base from V and 0 bases from J, with 5 bases between. Germline values: CDR1 GTSNPN, CDR2 SVGIG (reference sequence).